The 12 T cell receptor beta chains below come from one sample, sequenced in a study of blood T cell repertoires in COVID-19 (dated by TCRdb to the early 2020s). Library creation used the immunoSEQ multiplex PCR assay. TCRdb stores this immuneACCESS table with in-frame sequences only. Part of the clones is absent; in the studies checked, under half of the shortfall reflects unresolved V genes, and no reason is known for the rest. The sample table lists a few hundred thousand clones, approximately 88% of them with a count of one. The ten largest make up around 9.6% of the sample. Sequenced input: peripheral blood. Receptor source: a woman in her sixties or seventies with COVID-19, enrolled during active disease.

The DNA for the CDR3 is TGTGCCAGCAGTTCCTCGGGACAGGGGTCCGGCTACACCTTC. This encodes CASSSSGQGSGYTF. This sequence joins TRBV6-9 and TRBJ1-2; 10 bases agree with TRBD1. V was pared by 4 bases and J by 8 bases, with 7 bases of the junction left unmatched. CDR3 length: 14 amino acids. In germline, CDR1 is MNHGY, CDR2 SVAAGI.

The chain recombines TRBV19 with TRBJ2-7; 9 nucleotides line up with TRBD1. V dropped 6 bases and J dropped 1; count of bases not matched to a gene: 4. The CDR3 spans 14 residues. The germline V gene has CDR1 LNHDA and CDR2 SQIVND (reference sequence). The CDR3 spells CASRTGTGSYEQYF. CDR3 in DNA: TGTGCCAGTAGGACCGGGACAGGGTCCTACGAGCAGTACTTC.

This chain joins TRBV14 and TRBJ1-2; D call uncertain. This CDR3 has 14 amino acids. V dropped 0 bases and J dropped 6 bases, with 11 bases sitting between them. In germline, CDR1 is SGHDN, CDR2 FVKESK. CDR3 bases: TGTGCCAGCAGCCAAGATGCCACTCCCCATGGCTACACCTTC. This gives the protein CASSQDATPHGYTF.

The J gene is TRBJ2-7, the V gene TRBV2; the D gene is possibly TRBD2 (5 bases). The germline V and J ends were trimmed by 6 bases and 2 bases, with 17 bases remaining between them. CDR1 SNHLY and CDR2 FYNNEI come from the germline V gene. The CDR3 has 15 amino acids. CDR3 sequence: CASRMDSHKTYEQYF. The CDR3 region has the DNA TGTGCCAGCAGAATGGACTCCCATAAAACCTACGAGCAGTACTTC.

The chain has TRBV30 and TRBJ1-1, with TRBD1 as a possible D gene (6 bases). The V gene lost 3 bases and the J gene lost 6 bases, with 14 bases spanning the gap. Germline V gives CDR1 GTSNPN, CDR2 SVGIG (reference sequence). The CDR3 contains 13 residues. The CDR3 loop reads CAWRGRGRPEAFF. CDR3 DNA sequence: TGTGCCTGGAGGGGGAGGGGGAGGCCTGAAGCTTTCTTT.

The chain has TRBV5-4 and TRBJ2-2; the match to TRBD1 covers 9 bases. The CDR3 length is 17 residues. Germline trimming cut 2 bases from V and 0 bases from J; bases unmatched to any gene: 5. In germline, CDR1 is SGHNT, CDR2 YYREEE (reference sequence). CDR3 residues: CASSLGGQGTNTGELFF. For the CDR3, the DNA is TGTGCCAGCAGCTTAGGAGGACAGGGGACGAACACCGGGGAGCTGTTTTTT.

The chain couples TRBV7-9 to TRBJ1-1, with D unresolved. The CDR3 spans 13 residues. Trimming removed 7 bases from V and 2 bases from J, with 11 bases in between. Per the germline V gene, CDR1 is SEHNR and CDR2 is FQNEAQ (reference sequence). CDR3 sequence reads: CASTNRENTEAFF. DNA of the CDR3: TGTGCCAGCACGAACCGGGAAAACACTGAAGCTTTCTTT.

The table lists this clone with a few counts. The genes are TRBV7-5 and TRBJ2-2; the table gives TRBD1 as D, unverified against the DNA. TRBV7-5 is a recognized pseudogene. This CDR3 comprises 15 residues. CDR3 sequence: CARSFGGTNTGELFF. The CDR3 DNA reads as TGTGCCAGAAGCTTTGGGGGCACGAACACCGGGGAGCTGTTTTTT.

The V call is TRBV6-5, the J call TRBJ2-7; TRBD2 aligns across 7 bases. In germline, CDR1 is MNHEY, CDR2 SVGAGI. The CDR3 is made up of 15 amino acids. Losses at the gene ends were 0 bases for V and 3 bases for J; bases not matched to a gene: 5. The CDR3 DNA follows: TGTGCCAGCAGTTACTCGAGCGCTAGCGGCTACGAGCAGTACTTC. Protein: CASSYSSASGYEQYF.

This rearrangement joins TRBV11-3 to TRBJ1-5; D remains ambiguous. Trimming left V 0 bases short and J 7 bases short, with 7 bases between. From germline, CDR1 is SGHNT and CDR2 YENEEA. The CDR3 extends over 13 amino acids. The CDR3: CASSLDTNQPQHF. Here the CDR3 DNA reads TGTGCCAGCAGCTTAGACACAAACCAGCCCCAGCATTTT.

The chain is built from TRBV3-1 (or the pseudogene TRBV3-2) and TRBJ2-5; 7 nucleotides match TRBD1. This CDR3 spans 14 amino acids. Germline V gene sequence: CDR1 LGHDT, CDR2 YNNKEL (reference sequence). V shed 3 bases and J 5 bases; nucleotides not matched to a gene: 6. The CDR3 region has the DNA TGTGCCAGCAGCCACTTGACAGGGCTCGAGACCCAGTACTTC. Translating it yields CASSHLTGLETQYF.

This CDR3 reads CASSQNSGSTDTQYF. The DNA of the CDR3 is TGTGCCAGCAGCCAAAATAGCGGGAGCACAGATACGCAGTATTTT. The chain is built from TRBV11-1 and TRBJ2-3, with TRBD2 identical over 7 bases. The CDR3 is made up of 15 amino acids. V lost 5 bases, J lost 0 bases, and 5 bases stayed unmatched. Germline CDR1 reads SGHAT; CDR2 reads FQDESV (reference sequence).